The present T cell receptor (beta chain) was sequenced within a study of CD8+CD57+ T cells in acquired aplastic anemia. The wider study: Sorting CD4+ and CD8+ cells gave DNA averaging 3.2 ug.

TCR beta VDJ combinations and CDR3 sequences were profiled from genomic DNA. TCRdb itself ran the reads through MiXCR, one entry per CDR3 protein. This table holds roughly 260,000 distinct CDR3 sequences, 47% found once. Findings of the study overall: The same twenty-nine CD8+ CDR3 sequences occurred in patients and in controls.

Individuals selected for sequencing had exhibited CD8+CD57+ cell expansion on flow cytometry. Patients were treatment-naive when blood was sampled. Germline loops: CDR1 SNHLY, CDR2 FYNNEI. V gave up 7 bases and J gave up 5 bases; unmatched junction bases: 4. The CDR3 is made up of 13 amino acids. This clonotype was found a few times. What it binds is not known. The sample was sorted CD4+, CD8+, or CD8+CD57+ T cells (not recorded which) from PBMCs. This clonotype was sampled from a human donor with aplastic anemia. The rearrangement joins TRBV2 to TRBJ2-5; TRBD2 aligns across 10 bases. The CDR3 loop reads CASNLGLAETQYF. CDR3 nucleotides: TGTGCCAGCAACCTGGGACTAGCGGAGACCCAGTACTTC.